The rows below give T cell receptor beta chains drawn from one sample of a study of radiotherapy plus CTLA-4 blockade in lung cancer. TCRdb keeps only in-frame clones here, not all; method: immunoSEQ multiplex PCR. The data hold approximately 80,000 clones, with around 81% observed a single time. The sequencing here drew on peripheral blood, taken from a patient treated with radiotherapy plus ipilimumab. These receptors all come from a human donor with non-small cell lung cancer whose response to radiotherapy plus ipilimumab could not be evaluated. Some clones in this sample may be carry-over from other donors' samples. The CDR3 runs from the conserved cysteine through the conserved F or W. Each record gives: V gene, J gene, CDR3 protein.

>TRBV18|TRBJ2-1
CASSPLVSAYNEQFF
>TRBV6-5|TRBJ1-1
CASSYSGQRGAFF
>TRBV28|TRBJ2-3
CASSLWAEGTDTQYF
>TRBV5-1|TRBJ1-3
CASSSQGGVSGNTIYF
>TRBV19|TRBJ2-3
CASMAWGVGGDTQYF
>TRBV5-8|TRBJ1-2
CASGNRNYGYTF
>TRBV28|TRBJ1-2
CASSLGGGRNYGYTF
>TRBV5-4|TRBJ2-1
CASSSPGQGNNEQFF
>TRBV5-4|TRBJ1-6
CASSSAHTGYNSPLHF
>TRBV6-6|TRBJ1-5
CASSIHSGNQPQHF
>TRBV28|TRBJ1-4
CASSLGGTGYYEKLFF
>TRBV27|TRBJ1-6
CASSKGQGNSPLHF
>TRBV6-6|TRBJ1-3
CASRVTSRSGNTIYF
>TRBV5-6|TRBJ1-1
CASSFNRGHTEAFF
>TRBV6-5|TRBJ2-2
CASISGSTGELFF
>TRBV2|TRBJ1-5
CASATLGTGGNQPQHF
>TRBV6-5|TRBJ2-7
CASSPRPTDYEQYF
>TRBV4-1|TRBJ2-7
CASSLDRGLYEQYF
>TRBV6-5|TRBJ1-1
CASSYHSGGTEAFF
>TRBV19|TRBJ2-4
CASSPQGSTTKNIQYF
>TRBV28|TRBJ2-5
CASSSLLAGYLKTQYF
>TRBV7-2|TRBJ2-3
CASSLVFGQGSDTQYF
>TRBV19|TRBJ2-2
CASRGGGTGELFF
>TRBV5-1|TRBJ2-7
CASSPWGGQGNEQYF
>TRBV18|TRBJ2-7
CASSPRRDRGNEQYF
>TRBV19|TRBJ2-7
CASSIGLAYEQYF
>TRBV28|TRBJ1-6
CASRPTGGNSPLHF
>TRBV28|TRBJ1-2
CASRSGTGDLYGYTF
>TRBV6-1|TRBJ1-4
CASGTGTGVRKLFF
>TRBV7-2|TRBJ1-5
CASSPYDQPQHF